Following are 20 T cell receptor beta chains from one sample sequenced in a study of control samples from healthy donors and cancer patients. Assay used: immunoSEQ multiplex PCR; TCRdb lists only in-frame clones, some missing. This repertoire shows 150,000 to 200,000 clones, 90% to 95% found once; its top ten account for 8.5%. Sequencing input: blood. All receptors come from a woman aged 40 to 50 in good health.

A word on this clone: The junction departs from the called germline gene at one end, perhaps through a read error. The V call is TRBV9, the J call TRBJ1-4; D ambiguous. The CDR3 extends over 15 amino acids. Germline CDR1 and CDR2: SGDLS and YYNGEE. In DNA form, the CDR3 reads TGTGCCAGCAACGTAGTAGGCACAACTAATGAAAAACTGTTTTTT. Its protein is CASNVVGTTNEKLFF.

This clone occurred once. The V and J genes are TRBV18 and TRBJ1-1, with TRBD1 matching 7 bases. V shed 3 bases, J shed 5 bases, and the junction held 9 bases outside the gene matches. The CDR3 runs 15 residues. Germline-derived CDR1 and CDR2 are KGHSH and LQKENI. CDR3 nucleotides: TGTGCCAGCTCACCGGTGGACAGGCCGGGGACTGAAGCTTTCTTT. It yields the protein CASSPVDRPGTEAFF. The full variable domain, completed using reference TRBV18 and TRBJ1-1, is NAGVMQNPRHLVRRRGQEARLRCSPMKGHSHVYWYRQLPEEGLKFMVYLQKENIIDESGMPKERFSAEFPKEGPSILRIQQVVRGDSAAYFCASSPVDRPGTEAFFGQGTRLTVV.

The chain uses TRBV9 and TRBJ1-1; D call uncertain. V was trimmed by 3 bases and J by 5 bases, leaving 14 bases between them. Germline V gene lookup returns CDR1 SGDLS and CDR2 YYNGEE. There are 14 residues in the CDR3. The CDR3 region has the DNA TGTGCCAGCAGCGCCCTCGGAGGTGAGACTGAAGCTTTCTTT. Translating gives CASSALGGETEAFF.

This chain uses TRBV5-1 with TRBJ1-1; no clear D. V lost 4 bases to trimming and J lost 0 bases, with 10 bases between them. Germline CDR1 reads SGHRS; CDR2 reads YFSETQ. The CDR3 runs to 14 residues. CDR3 DNA: TGCGCCAGCAGCACCAACACCCTGAACACTGAAGCTTTCTTT. Translation: CASSTNTLNTEAFF.

The rearrangement uses TRBV6-1 and TRBJ2-1, with D perhaps given as TRBD1 or TRBD2 (6 bases each). V was clipped by 2 bases and J by 7 bases, with 21 bases between them. The CDR3 contains 17 residues. CDR1 is MNHNS and CDR2 is SASEGT in the germline V gene. The CDR3 coding sequence is TGTGCCAGCAGTGAAAGGTCGGGGGCAGGGAACAGGAATGAGCAGTTCTTC. Protein: CASSERSGAGNRNEQFF.

This sequence joins TRBV6-5 and TRBJ1-6, with D uncertain. CDR1 and CDR2 (germline): MNHEY, SVGAGI. CDR3 size: 14 residues. V dropped 6 bases and J dropped 0 bases, with 6 bases sitting between them. The CDR3, as DNA: TGTGCCAGCAGCCGGAGCTCCTATAATTCACCCCTCCACTTT. As protein: CASSRSSYNSPLHF.

The chain links TRBV23-1 to TRBJ1-6; TRBD1 aligns across 7 bases. TRBV23-1 falls under the ORF class, with uncertain function. This CDR3 has 16 residues. The V segment lost 1 base and the J segment 7 bases; nucleotides outside the gene matches: 7. This CDR3 reads CASSQLGQVENSPLHF. The CDR3 coding sequence is TGCGCCAGCAGTCAATTAGGACAGGTAGAGAATTCACCCCTCCACTTT.

This chain links TRBV6-5 with TRBJ2-2; D possibly corresponds to TRBD2 (5 bases). Germline CDR1 reads MNHEY; CDR2 reads SVGAGI. This CDR3 comprises 13 residues. Trimming shortened V by 6 bases and J by 0 bases, and 5 bases separated the two germline ends. CDR3 sequence reads: CASRLANTGELFF. CDR3 coding DNA: TGTGCCAGCAGACTAGCGAACACCGGGGAGCTGTTTTTT.

This clone came up many times. The CDR3 loop reads CASSVGTGGYEQYF. CDR3 DNA sequence: TGCGCCAGCAGTGTAGGGACAGGGGGCTACGAGCAGTACTTC. The chain employs TRBV10-1 and TRBJ2-7, with TRBD1 matching 11 bases. V shed 4 bases and J 3 bases; nucleotides not matched to a gene: 2. Per the germline V gene, CDR1 is WNHNN and CDR2 is SYGVQD (reference sequence). The CDR3 sequence is 14 residues long.

The genes are TRBV30 and TRBJ2-5; the D gene is possibly TRBD1 (6 bases). Germline CDR1 GTSNPN, CDR2 SVGIG (reference sequence). The V end lost 0 bases, the J end lost 4 bases, and 9 bases lay between the germline ends. CDR3 length: 13 amino acids. The CDR3 DNA sequence: TGTGCCTGGAGTGTACAGGGCCCAGAGACCCAGTACTTC. Protein sequence: CAWSVQGPETQYF.

This chain links TRBV6-2 or TRBV6-3 with TRBJ2-1, with D possibly matching TRBD2 (6 bases). Between the trimmed V and J ends, which lost 5 bases and 7 bases, there was a span of 12 bases. The CDR3 is made up of 13 amino acids. From germline, CDR1 is MNHEY and CDR2 SVGEGT. The CDR3 sequence: CASSTHLANEQFF. In DNA, the CDR3 is TGTGCCAGCAGTACCCACCTAGCGAATGAGCAGTTCTTC.

V usage is TRBV9 and J usage is TRBJ2-5; 10 bases agree with TRBD2. Germline V gene sequence: CDR1 SGDLS, CDR2 YYNGEE. This CDR3 contains 16 residues. The trim removed 4 bases at V and 2 bases at J, leaving 8 bases unmatched. This CDR3 reads CASSPGLADYQETQYF. The CDR3 region has the DNA TGTGCCAGCAGCCCCGGACTAGCGGATTATCAAGAGACCCAGTACTTC.

The count of this clone is one. The chain links TRBV4-2 to TRBJ1-1, with TRBD1 matching 8 bases. This CDR3 comprises 15 residues. Trimming took 0 bases from V and 3 from J; bases not matched to a gene: 3. The germline CDR1 and CDR2 sequences are LGHNA and YNFKEQ. The CDR3 loop is CASSQEDRVDTEAFF. The CDR3 region has the DNA TGTGCCAGCAGCCAAGAGGACAGGGTCGACACTGAAGCTTTCTTT.

V and J are TRBV18 and TRBJ1-5, with D tentatively TRBD1 (6 bases). Germline-derived CDR1 and CDR2 are KGHSH and LQKENI. This CDR3 has 18 amino acids. V lost 4 bases and J lost 0, with 19 bases in between. The CDR3 nucleotides read TGTGCCAGCTCACTACTAGCGGACAGCGGTCTTAGCAATCAGCCCCAGCATTTT. This encodes CASSLLADSGLSNQPQHF.

This clone appeared once. The V gene is TRBV6-2 or TRBV6-3, the J gene TRBJ2-2; unclear D gene. Trimming took off 4 bases at V and 4 bases at J, with 13 bases between the two ends. The germline gives CDR1 MNHEY, CDR2 SVGEGT. The CDR3 sequence is 15 residues long. CDR3 sequence reads: CASSSLAVFTGELFF. The DNA of the CDR3 is TGTGCCAGCAGTTCCCTCGCGGTCTTCACCGGGGAGCTGTTTTTT.

This chain uses TRBV5-4 with TRBJ2-1; D is perhaps TRBD2 (7 bases). Germline V lookup: CDR1 SGHNT, CDR2 YYREEE (reference sequence). Trimming took off 0 bases at V and 6 bases at J, with 13 bases between the two ends. The CDR3 extends over 15 amino acids. The CDR3 protein is CASSLGTRGGNEQFF. In DNA, the CDR3 is TGTGCCAGCAGCTTGGGGACTAGAGGGGGCAATGAGCAGTTCTTC.

V usage is TRBV9 and J usage is TRBJ2-7; 9 bases are a match to TRBD2. The V and J ends lost 4 bases and 4 bases, in that order; junction bases with no gene match: 15. The CDR3 loop spans 17 amino acids. Germline CDR1 SGDLS, CDR2 YYNGEE. The CDR3 DNA reads as TGTGCCAGCAGCAGTAGCTGGAGTAGCGGGAGCGTTTACGAGCAGTACTTC. Its translation: CASSSSWSSGSVYEQYF.

The chain uses TRBV5-1 and TRBJ2-7; D may be TRBD1 or TRBD2 (5 bases each). V was pared by 4 bases and J by 4 bases, with 15 bases between. The CDR3 is 14 residues long. Germline V gives CDR1 SGHRS, CDR2 YFSETQ. DNA for the CDR3: TGCGCCAGCAGCCCTTATGGGACCCTGTACGAGCAGTACTTC. It yields the protein CASSPYGTLYEQYF.

The chain is built from TRBV12-5 and TRBJ1-1, with 9 bases fitting TRBD1. The CDR3 contains 17 residues. Losses at the gene ends were 1 base for V and 1 base for J; bases not matched to a gene: 7. The V gene's germline CDR1 is LGHNT and CDR2 FRNRAP. The CDR3 sequence: CASGLGGQGPSNTEAFF. The CDR3 DNA reads as TGTGCTAGTGGTTTGGGAGGACAGGGGCCTTCGAACACTGAAGCTTTCTTT.

The rearrangement joins TRBV6-5 to TRBJ1-5, with TRBD1 as a possible D gene (6 bases). This CDR3 has 13 residues. The germline CDR1 and CDR2 sequences are MNHEY and SVGAGI. Trimming took off 10 bases at V and 7 bases at J, with 17 bases between the two ends. The CDR3 coding sequence is TGTGCCACCGGCCCCGGGGGCGGCCAGCCCCAGCATTTT. It translates to CATGPGGGQPQHF.